This TCR beta chain originates from a study of CD8 T cells in ankylosing spondylitis. This clonotype has just a few counts. The V and J ends lost 0 bases and 3 bases respectively, with 15 bases between them. The CDR3 is made up of 16 amino acids. Germline V gene sequence: CDR1 DFQATT, CDR2 SNEGSKA (reference sequence). From the 5' RACE reads, TCRdb called clonotypes with MiXCR, one entry per CDR3 protein. The repertoire holds roughly 30,000 distinct CDR3 sequences, with around 30% as singletons. The V gene is TRBV20-1, the J gene TRBJ2-1; a possible D gene is TRBD2 (5 bases). The specimen was synovial fluid, either unsorted or a sorted T cell fraction (not recorded which). This TCR derives from a male donor with ankylosing spondylitis. This chain's CDR3 is CSARDSLAHHYNEQFF. Here the CDR3 DNA reads TGCAGTGCTAGAGATTCGTTAGCGCACCACTACAATGAGCAGTTCTTC.